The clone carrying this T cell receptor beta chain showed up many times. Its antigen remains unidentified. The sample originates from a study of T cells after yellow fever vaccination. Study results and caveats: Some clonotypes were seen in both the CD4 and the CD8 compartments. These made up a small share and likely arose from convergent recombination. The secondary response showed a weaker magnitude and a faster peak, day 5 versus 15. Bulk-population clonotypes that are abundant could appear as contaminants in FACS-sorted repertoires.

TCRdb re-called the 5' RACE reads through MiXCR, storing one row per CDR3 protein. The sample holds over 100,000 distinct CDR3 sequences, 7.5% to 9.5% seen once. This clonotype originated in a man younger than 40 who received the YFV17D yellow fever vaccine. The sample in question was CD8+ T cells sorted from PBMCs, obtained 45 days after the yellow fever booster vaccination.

The CDR3 coding sequence is TGTGCCAGCAGCTACGCAGGGGGCATCATCAATGAGCAGTTCTTC. It is translated as CASSYAGGIINEQFF. The genes are TRBV7-6 and TRBJ2-1; 8 nucleotides align to TRBD1. The CDR3 contains 15 residues. The trim removed 4 bases at V and 6 bases at J, leaving 8 bases unmatched. CDR1 is SGHVS and CDR2 is FNYEAQ in the germline V gene.